The source of this TCR beta chain is a study of blood T cell repertoires in COVID-19. Study summary: Spain, Italy and the United States supplied samples that represented acute and convalescent COVID-19.

Per the authors' pipeline: For nucleated cells, counts were estimated from reference gene primer amplification. Measured with immunoSEQ multiplex PCR; TCRdb has only the in-frame clones, and not every one. The V and J calls and clone size are taken from that table; D and trimming were inferred from the DNA. The table records about 34,000 clones, about nine tenths of them present only once. The CDR3 consists of 16 residues. Germline lookup yields CDR1 SNHLY and CDR2 FYNNEI. The trim removed 2 bases at V and 2 bases at J, leaving 6 bases unmatched. The source material was peripheral blood. This TCR was recovered from a man aged 80 or over with acute or convalescent COVID-19. The V call is TRBV2, the J call TRBJ1-2, with 9 bases that match TRBD1. The CDR3 nucleotides read TGTGCCAGCAGTGAACCGGGGACAGGGCGGAACTATGGCTACACCTTC. Its protein is CASSEPGTGRNYGYTF.